The 17 T cell receptor beta chains given below trace back to one sample, sequenced in a study of cytomegalovirus exposure and HLA in healthy donors. 13 Jbeta primers and 60 Vbeta primers were used for the PCR. Clones were sequenced by immunoSEQ multiplex PCR, and TCRdb holds only the in-frame ones, with some missing. This sample has approximately 190,000 clones, with roughly 80% found just once. The sample comprised PBMCs. Receptor source: a man aged 35-49 years in good health and CMV-seropositive.

This chain connects TRBV19 to TRBJ1-5; 10 bases are a match to TRBD1. V lost 1 base, J lost 2 bases, and 8 bases stayed unmatched. Germline V CDR1 and CDR2: LNHDA, SQIVND (reference sequence). The CDR3 has 18 amino acids. The CDR3 region is CASSIGDRGPLGNQPQHF. The CDR3 DNA reads as TGTGCCAGTAGTATAGGGGACAGGGGTCCTCTTGGCAATCAGCCCCAGCATTTT. Full variable domain (rest looked up from reference TRBV19 and TRBJ1-5): DGGITQSPKYLFRKEGQNVTLSCEQNLNHDAMYWYRQDPGQGLRLIYYSQIVNDFQKGDIAEGYSVSREKKESFPLTVTSAQKNPTAFYLCASSIGDRGPLGNQPQHFGDGTRLSIL.

This sequence joins TRBV9 and TRBJ1-5; no definite D call. The CDR3 extends over 15 amino acids. Germline values: CDR1 SGDLS, CDR2 YYNGEE. V shed 2 bases and J shed 0 bases, with 9 bases lying between them. The CDR3 DNA sequence: TGTGCCAGCAGCGTGGGAGCCCTTAGCAATCAGCCCCAGCATTTT. Its translation is CASSVGALSNQPQHF.

The rearrangement links TRBV19 to TRBJ1-5, with D hard to call. The ends were cut back, 5 bases at V and 2 bases at J, with 13 bases in the middle. This CDR3 contains 15 residues. Per germline, CDR1 LNHDA and CDR2 SQIVND (reference sequence). CDR3 protein: CASSVEGSGNQPQHF. Here the CDR3 DNA reads TGTGCCAGTAGTGTGGAGGGATCGGGCAATCAGCCCCAGCATTTT.

Only a few counts were recorded for this clone. The V call is TRBV19, the J call TRBJ1-2, with D maybe TRBD1 (5 bases). The CDR3 sequence is 17 residues long. The germline CDR1 and CDR2 sequences are LNHDA and SQIVND (reference sequence). The V and J ends lost 3 bases and 4 bases respectively, with 21 bases between them. This chain's CDR3 is CASSIEGTPSYGYGYTF. The DNA for the CDR3 is TGTGCCAGTAGTATCGAGGGGACTCCCAGCTATGGCTATGGCTACACCTTC.

The rearrangement links TRBV7-2 to TRBJ1-2, with 7 bases that match TRBD1. The CDR3 sequence is 16 residues long. The junction had 12 bases not matched to a gene; V was cut back by 6 bases and J by 2 bases. Germline V CDR1 and CDR2: SGHTA, FQGNSA. CDR3 bases: TGTGCCAGCAGAACGGAGGGGGCAGGGTTGAACTATGGCTACACCTTC. It codes for CASRTEGAGLNYGYTF.

The chain joins TRBV25-1 to TRBJ1-6; D ambiguous. CDR3 length: 14 amino acids. V was trimmed by 3 bases and J by 5 bases, leaving 8 bases between them. CDR1 is MGHDK, CDR2 SYGVNS, per germline. CDR3 region: CASSDSGDNSPLHF. CDR3 DNA sequence: TGTGCCAGCAGTGATTCCGGGGATAATTCACCCCTCCACTTT.

V is TRBV15 and J is TRBJ2-7, with D possibly being TRBD1 (6 bases). The length of the CDR3 is 14 residues. Germline CDR1 reads LNHNV; CDR2 reads YYDKDF (reference sequence). V shed 3 bases and J shed 1 base, with 10 bases lying between them. Written as DNA, the CDR3 is TGTGCCACCAGCAGCCCCGGACAGTCCTACGAGCAGTACTTC. It is translated as CATSSPGQSYEQYF. Filled out from reference TRBV15 and TRBJ2-7, the complete variable domain reads DAMVIQNPRYQVTQFGKPVTLSCSQTLNHNVMYWYQQKSSQAPKLLFHYYDKDFNNEADTPDNFQSRRPNTSFCFLDIRSPGLGDTAMYLCATSSPGQSYEQYFGPGTRLTVT.

This chain joins TRBV5-1 and TRBJ2-5; 12 bases map to TRBD2. With 0 bases clipped from V and 1 base from J, the junction kept 1 base outside the gene matches. The length of the CDR3 is 16 residues. The germline CDR1 and CDR2 sequences are SGHRS and YFSETQ. The CDR3 reads CASSLEGLAGQETQYF. CDR3 bases: TGCGCCAGCAGCTTGGAGGGACTAGCGGGCCAAGAGACCCAGTACTTC. The full variable domain, rest sourced from reference TRBV5-1 and TRBJ2-5, is KAGVTQTPRYLIKTRGQQVTLSCSPISGHRSVSWYQQTPGQGLQFLFEYFSETQRNKGNFPGRFSGRQFSNSRSEMNVSTLELGDSALYLCASSLEGLAGQETQYFGPGTRLLVL.

The CDR3, as DNA: TGTGCCAGCAGCTTAAGGGGAACGGCGGGGTTCCCTACCTACGAGCAGTACTTC. Its translation: CASSLRGTAGFPTYEQYF. This chain joins TRBV7-8 and TRBJ2-7, with D maybe TRBD2 (6 bases). The CDR3 is made up of 18 amino acids. Germline V lookup: CDR1 SGHVS, CDR2 FQNEAQ. Trimming took off 2 bases at V and 2 bases at J, with 22 bases between the two ends.

This chain uses TRBV21-1 with TRBJ2-3; TRBD2, the table's D call, lacks a check against the DNA. TRBV21-1 is a pseudogene. The CDR3 length is 11 residues. The CDR3 DNA sequence: TGTGCCAGGGGAGGGGCAGATACGCAGTATTTT. This codes for CARGGADTQYF.

J is TRBJ2-7 and V is TRBV5-6, with D possibly being TRBD1 (5 bases). The CDR3 is 16 residues long. CDR1 and CDR2 from the germline V gene are SGHDT and YYEEEE. Trimming pared 7 bases from V and 3 bases from J, leaving 23 bases between. The CDR3: CASVSSKADSLYEQYF. In nucleotides, the CDR3 is TGTGCCAGCGTATCTTCAAAGGCAGACAGCCTCTACGAGCAGTACTTC.

The chain employs TRBV7-8 and TRBJ2-3; tentative D call: TRBD2 (5 bases). Trimming removed 5 bases from V and 1 base from J, with 13 bases in between. Germline V gene lookup returns CDR1 SGHVS and CDR2 FQNEAQ. CDR3 length equals 15 residues. The chain's CDR3 is CASSVSGAGTDTQYF. The CDR3 DNA reads TGTGCCAGCAGCGTGAGCGGCGCCGGCACAGATACGCAGTATTTT.

The chain joins TRBV7-2 to TRBJ2-4; 10 nucleotides align to TRBD1. Trimming removed 5 bases from V and 6 bases from J; junction bases left unmatched: 19. The CDR3 is 19 residues long. CDR1 SGHTA and CDR2 FQGNSA come from the germline V gene. CDR3 region: CASSTRRQGANGVGNIQYF. CDR3 bases: TGTGCCAGCAGCACCAGAAGACAGGGGGCGAATGGGGTAGGAAACATTCAGTACTTC.

The chain recombines TRBV19 with TRBJ1-3; the match to TRBD1 covers 9 bases. The CDR3 loop spans 14 amino acids. J was trimmed by 6 bases and V by 4 bases; bases with no gene match: 4. CDR1 and CDR2 from the germline V gene are LNHDA and SQIVND (reference sequence). DNA for the CDR3: TGTGCCAGTAGTACCGGGACAGGGTTAAACACCATATATTTT. Protein sequence: CASSTGTGLNTIYF.

The rearrangement uses TRBV4-3 and TRBJ2-5; possibly TRBD1 for D (5 bases). TRBJ2-7 matches the DNA end more closely, so the J call is doubtful. The CDR3 is 14 residues long. Germline V CDR1 and CDR2: LGHNA, YSLEER. CDR3 sequence: CASSQDRQGYEQYF. Written as DNA, the CDR3 is TGCGCCAGCAGCCAAGATCGTCAGGGATACGAGCAGTACTTC.

The chain couples TRBV14 to TRBJ2-2; possibly TRBD2 for D (5 bases). This CDR3 spans 15 amino acids. Trimming shortened V by 4 bases and J by 4 bases, and 13 bases separated the two germline ends. Germline-derived CDR1 and CDR2 are SGHDN and FVKESK. Here the CDR3 reads CASSPTLRGTGELFF. The CDR3 DNA follows: TGTGCCAGCAGCCCGACTCTTCGGGGCACCGGGGAGCTGTTTTTT.

The rearrangement joins TRBV14 to TRBJ2-7, with D possibly matching TRBD2 (5 bases). V lost 3 bases to trimming and J lost 7 bases, with 25 bases between them. Germline V gives CDR1 SGHDN, CDR2 FVKESK. The CDR3 loop spans 17 amino acids. This CDR3 reads CASSHGLLWVGRGEQYF. CDR3 in DNA: TGTGCCAGCAGCCACGGCCTACTTTGGGTGGGCCGCGGGGAGCAGTACTTC.